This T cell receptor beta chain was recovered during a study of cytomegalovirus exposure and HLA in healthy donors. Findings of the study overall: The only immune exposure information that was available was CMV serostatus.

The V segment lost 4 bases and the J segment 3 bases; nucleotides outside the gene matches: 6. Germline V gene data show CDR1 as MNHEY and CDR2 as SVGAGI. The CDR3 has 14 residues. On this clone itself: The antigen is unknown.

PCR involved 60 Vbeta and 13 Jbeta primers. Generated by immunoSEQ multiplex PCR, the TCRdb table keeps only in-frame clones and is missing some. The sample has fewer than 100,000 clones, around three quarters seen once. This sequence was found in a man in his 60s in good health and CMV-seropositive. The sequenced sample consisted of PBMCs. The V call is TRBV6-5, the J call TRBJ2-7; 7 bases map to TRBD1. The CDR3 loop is CASSSRTGVYEQYF. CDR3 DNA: TGTGCCAGCAGTTCCCGGACAGGCGTCTACGAGCAGTACTTC.